The present TCR beta chain was sequenced within a study of blood T cell repertoires in COVID-19. Study context: Both acute and convalescent COVID-19 samples were obtained from the United States, Italy and Spain.

Cohort placement rested on clinical history that participants reported themselves. Per the authors' pipeline: It was from reference gene primer amplification that nucleated cell counts were estimated. Clones were read by immunoSEQ multiplex PCR, and TCRdb kept only the in-frame ones, dropping some. D and trimming were read from the DNA, whereas the V and J calls and clone size are those reported in that table. The table has some 230,000 clones, approximately 82% seen once; the top ten hold 15%. The CDR3 is 15 residues long. Germline V gene data show CDR1 as MRHNA and CDR2 as SNTAGT. Trimming cost V 0 bases and J 7 bases, with 10 bases left between them.

The chain is built from TRBV6-4 and TRBJ1-6; D possibly corresponds to TRBD1 (5 bases). This sequence originates from a man in his forties or fifties who had recovered from COVID-19. The specimen sequenced was PBMCs or T cells enriched from blood (not recorded which). In DNA form, the CDR3 reads TGTGCCAGCAGTGACTCTAACAGGCGCAATTCACCCCTCCACTTT. It is translated as CASSDSNRRNSPLHF.